This TCR beta chain was sequenced during a study of CD4 T cells in relation to SARS-CoV-2 and coronaviruses. Across the study: PBMCs were cultured with antigen for around nine days before TCR beta sequencing.

The CDR3 spans 15 residues. V lost 5 bases, J lost 5 bases, and 15 bases lay in between. Per the germline V gene, CDR1 is SGHTA and CDR2 is FQGTGA. General study findings and limits: In about 65% of donors, memory CD4+ clonotypes crossrecognized SARS-CoV-2 and at least one common cold coronavirus spike.

Sequencing used immunoSEQ multiplex PCR; TCRdb keeps in-frame clones, though not all of them. Of about 25,000 clones in the sample, over 65% are singletons; the top ten hold 21%. Unexposed donor CD4+ T cells date from about 2011-2018, before the COVID-19 pandemic. CD4+ T cells were isolated from the cells after around eleven days of culture. This clone was detected a few times. Its antigen is still unknown. The sequence was collected from a human donor in good health. The chain combines TRBV7-3 with TRBJ1-4, with D tentatively TRBD1 (6 bases). The sequencing input was CD4+ T cells from PBMCs, cultured in vitro. In DNA, the CDR3 is TGTGCCAGCAGCAAAGGGGGGGCCTCAAATGAAAAACTGTTTTTT. Amino acids: CASSKGGASNEKLFF.